These 13 T cell receptor beta chains share one sample of origin, sequenced in a study of T cell responses to AZD1222 COVID-19 vaccine. Only in-frame clones appear in the TCRdb table, and some are missing; sequencing was by immunoSEQ multiplex PCR. The sample includes around 140,000 clones, 91% of them seen just once. The sequencing here drew on peripheral blood, taken 28 days after the second AZD1222 dose. These receptors came from an adult who received the AZD1222 COVID-19 vaccine.

V gene TRBV9 combines with J gene TRBJ1-2; D call uncertain. The CDR3 has 13 amino acids. Looked up from germline, CDR1 is SGDLS and CDR2 is YYNGEE. Between the trimmed V and J ends, which lost 0 bases and 4 bases, there was a span of 7 bases. The CDR3: CASSVGTSYGYTF. As DNA, the CDR3 is TGTGCCAGCAGCGTAGGTACCTCCTATGGCTACACCTTC.

The CDR3 is CSVEGTNSFQGNTIYF. In DNA form, the CDR3 reads TGCAGCGTTGAAGGAACTAACAGCTTCCAGGGAAACACCATATATTTT. The rearrangement uses TRBV29-1 and TRBJ1-3; the D is unclear. CDR1 and CDR2 (germline): SQVTM, ANQGSEA. This CDR3 comprises 16 residues. V lost 1 base and J lost 4, with 17 bases in between.

This chain joins TRBV19 and TRBJ1-6; the match to TRBD1 covers 12 bases. Trimming took 3 bases from V and 10 from J; bases not matched to a gene: 7. The germline CDR1 and CDR2 sequences are LNHDA and SQIVND (reference sequence). The CDR3 spans 16 residues. CDR3 protein: CASSIPGQGAGSPLHF. CDR3 sequence (DNA): TGTGCCAGTAGTATCCCGGGACAGGGGGCCGGGTCACCCCTCCACTTT.

The chain couples TRBV30 to TRBJ2-1, with 9 bases identical to TRBD1. This CDR3 is built from 14 residues. With 1 base clipped from V and 10 bases from J, the junction kept 8 bases outside the gene matches. The germline gives CDR1 GTSNPN, CDR2 SVGIG (reference sequence). Here the CDR3 reads CAWSGTGVWFEQFF. The CDR3 nucleotides are TGTGCCTGGAGTGGGACAGGGGTCTGGTTCGAGCAGTTCTTC.

The rearrangement links TRBV13 to TRBJ1-1; D not resolved. The CDR3 spans 12 residues. Germline values: CDR1 PRHDT, CDR2 FYEKMQ (reference sequence). Trimming removed 0 bases from V and 4 bases from J, with 3 bases in between. The CDR3 DNA sequence: TGTGCCAGCAGCTTAGGGGCCACTGAAGCTTTCTTT. Its translation is CASSLGATEAFF.

The CDR3 DNA reads TGTGCCAGCAGTTACTCGCCAGGCAGGTTAAATTCACCCCTCCACTTT. Translated: CASSYSPGRLNSPLHF. The chain uses TRBV6-5 and TRBJ1-6, with D unclear. CDR1 is MNHEY and CDR2 is SVGAGI in the germline V gene. V lost 0 bases to trimming and J lost 7 bases, with 13 bases between them. There are 16 residues in the CDR3.

The CDR3 DNA follows: TGCGCCAGCAGCTCCGCTAGCGGGAGGGCCGCCGGGGAGCTGTTTTTT. As protein: CASSSASGRAAGELFF. The V gene is TRBV5-1, the J gene TRBJ2-2; 12 bases are a match to TRBD2. The CDR3 loop spans 16 amino acids. The J segment lost 6 bases and the V segment lost 3 bases, leaving 6 bases of the junction unmatched. Germline loops: CDR1 SGHRS, CDR2 YFSETQ.

The genes are TRBV29-1 and TRBJ1-2; D gene unclear. The CDR3 extends over 11 amino acids. Germline V CDR1 and CDR2: SQVTM, ANQGSEA. Trimming took off 7 bases at V and 6 bases at J, with 12 bases between the two ends. CDR3 in DNA: TGCAGCGCGGAGGGTGGGGATGGCTACACCTTC. Translating it yields CSAEGGDGYTF. The variable domain in full, completed from reference TRBV29-1 and TRBJ1-2, reads SAVISQKPSRDICQRGTSLTIQCQVDSQVTMMFWYRQQPGQSLTLIATANQGSEATYESGFVIDKFPISRPNLTFSTLTVSNMSPEDSSIYLCSAEGGDGYTFGSGTRLTVV.

This chain connects TRBV30 to TRBJ1-5; unclear D gene. Germline V gene data show CDR1 as GTSNPN and CDR2 as SVGIG (reference sequence). V was pared by 5 bases and J by 4 bases, with 12 bases between. This CDR3 spans 13 amino acids. The CDR3 DNA follows: TGTGCCTGGGCGTACGGGGAGAATCAGCCCCAGCATTTT. It is translated as CAWAYGENQPQHF.

The rearrangement joins TRBV6-6 to TRBJ1-4, with D tentatively TRBD1 (5 bases). The CDR3 length is 16 residues. In germline, CDR1 is MNHNY, CDR2 SVGAGI (reference sequence). The germline V and J ends were trimmed by 2 bases and 3 bases, with 13 bases remaining between them. CDR3 nucleotides: TGTGCCAGCAGTTACATGCAGGGCCGTTCTAATGAAAAACTGTTTTTT. Its protein is CASSYMQGRSNEKLFF.

This clone was observed a few times. V usage is TRBV7-2 and J usage is TRBJ2-4; TRBD2 aligns across 7 bases. The CDR3 is 19 residues long. Germline CDR1 reads SGHTA; CDR2 reads FQGNSA. The junction had 17 bases not matched to a gene; V was cut back by 0 bases and J by 6 bases. CDR3 nucleotides: TGTGCCAGCAGCTTAGCCGGGATGTTCGGCGGGAGCGGTCGAAACATTCAGTACTTC. Its protein product is CASSLAGMFGGSGRNIQYF.

This sequence joins TRBV6-5 and TRBJ1-1; no definite D call. The germline V and J ends were trimmed by 7 bases and 5 bases, with 11 bases remaining between them. From germline, CDR1 is MNHEY and CDR2 SVGAGI. CDR3 length: 12 residues. The CDR3 DNA sequence: TGTGCCAGCACCCGCTTGGGTACTGAAGCTTTCTTT. It is translated as CASTRLGTEAFF.

The chain joins TRBV4-1 to TRBJ2-4; a weak D match, TRBD1 (5 bases). Trimming took 0 bases from V and 7 from J, leaving 16 bases between them. Germline V lookup: CDR1 MGHRA, CDR2 YSYEKL. The CDR3 is made up of 16 amino acids. As DNA, the CDR3 is TGCGCCAGCAGCCAAGAAGTTCACGGAACAGGTAACATTCAGTACTTC. Residues: CASSQEVHGTGNIQYF.